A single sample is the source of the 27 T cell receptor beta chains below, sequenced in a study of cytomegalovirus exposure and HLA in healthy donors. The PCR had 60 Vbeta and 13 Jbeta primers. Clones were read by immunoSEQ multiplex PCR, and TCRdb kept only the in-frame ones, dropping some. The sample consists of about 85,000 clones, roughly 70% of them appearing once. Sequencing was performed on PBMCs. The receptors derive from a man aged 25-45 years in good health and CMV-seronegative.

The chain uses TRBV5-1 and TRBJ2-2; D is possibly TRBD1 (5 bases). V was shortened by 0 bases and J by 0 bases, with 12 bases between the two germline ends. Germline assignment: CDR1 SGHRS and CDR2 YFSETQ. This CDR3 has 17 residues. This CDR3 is CASSLGSRQSNTGELFF. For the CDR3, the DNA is TGCGCCAGCAGCTTGGGATCGCGACAGTCGAACACCGGGGAGCTGTTTTTT.

The CDR3 is CASSTRIQISNSNQPQHF. DNA for the CDR3: TGCGCCAGCAGTACCCGTATTCAGATTTCAAATAGCAATCAGCCCCAGCATTTT. This sequence joins TRBV4-1 and TRBJ1-5; D gene unclear. CDR3 length equals 18 residues. The V end lost 6 bases, the J end lost 0 bases, and 21 bases lay between the germline ends. CDR1 is MGHRA and CDR2 is YSYEKL in the germline V gene.

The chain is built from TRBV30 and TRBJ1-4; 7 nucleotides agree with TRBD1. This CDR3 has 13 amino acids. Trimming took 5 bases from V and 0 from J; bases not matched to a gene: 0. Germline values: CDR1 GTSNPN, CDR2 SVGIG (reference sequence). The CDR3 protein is CAWGQATNEKLFF. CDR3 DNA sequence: TGTGCCTGGGGACAGGCAACTAATGAAAAACTGTTTTTT.

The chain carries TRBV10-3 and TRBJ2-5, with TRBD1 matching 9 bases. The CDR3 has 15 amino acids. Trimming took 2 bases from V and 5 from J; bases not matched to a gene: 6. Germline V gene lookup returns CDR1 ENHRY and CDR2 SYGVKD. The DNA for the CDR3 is TGTGCCATCAGTGAGGGGACAGGGATATCGGAGACCCAGTACTTC. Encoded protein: CAISEGTGISETQYF.

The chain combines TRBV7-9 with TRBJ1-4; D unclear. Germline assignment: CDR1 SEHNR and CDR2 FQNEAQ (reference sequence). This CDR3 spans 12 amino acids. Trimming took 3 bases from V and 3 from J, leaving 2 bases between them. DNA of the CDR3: TGTGCCAGCAGCTTCTCTAATGAAAAACTGTTTTTT. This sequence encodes CASSFSNEKLFF.

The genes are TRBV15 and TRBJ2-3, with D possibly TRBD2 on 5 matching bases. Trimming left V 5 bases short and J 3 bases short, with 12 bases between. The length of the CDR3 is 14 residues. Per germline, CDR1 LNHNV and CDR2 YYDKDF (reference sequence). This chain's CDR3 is CATSSWTLTDTQYF. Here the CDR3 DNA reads TGTGCCACCAGCTCTTGGACTCTTACAGATACGCAGTATTTT.

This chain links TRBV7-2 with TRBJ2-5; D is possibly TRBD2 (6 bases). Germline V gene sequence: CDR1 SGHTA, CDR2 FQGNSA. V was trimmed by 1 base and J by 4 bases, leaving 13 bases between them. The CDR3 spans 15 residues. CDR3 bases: TGTGCCAGCAGCTTAGTGGCTAGCGTTGGAGAGACCCAGTACTTC. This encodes CASSLVASVGETQYF.

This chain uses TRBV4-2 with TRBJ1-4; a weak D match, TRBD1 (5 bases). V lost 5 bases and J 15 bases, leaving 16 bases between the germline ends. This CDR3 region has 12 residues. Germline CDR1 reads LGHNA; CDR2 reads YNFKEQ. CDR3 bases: TGTGCCAGCAGCGGTACAGGACAAGTAATGTTTTTT. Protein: CASSGTGQVMFF.

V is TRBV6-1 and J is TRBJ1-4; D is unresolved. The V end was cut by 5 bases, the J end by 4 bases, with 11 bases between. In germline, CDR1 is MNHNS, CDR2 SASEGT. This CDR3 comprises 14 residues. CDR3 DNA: TGTGCCAGCAGTCCGGGATCGGTTAATGAAAAACTGTTTTTT. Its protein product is CASSPGSVNEKLFF.

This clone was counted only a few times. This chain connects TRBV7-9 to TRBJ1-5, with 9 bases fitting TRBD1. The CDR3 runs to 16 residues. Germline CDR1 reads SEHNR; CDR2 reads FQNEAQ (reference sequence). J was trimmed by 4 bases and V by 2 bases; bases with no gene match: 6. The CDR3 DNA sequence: TGTGCCAGCAGCTTAAGCAACGGGACAGGGAATCAGCCCCAGCATTTT. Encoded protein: CASSLSNGTGNQPQHF.

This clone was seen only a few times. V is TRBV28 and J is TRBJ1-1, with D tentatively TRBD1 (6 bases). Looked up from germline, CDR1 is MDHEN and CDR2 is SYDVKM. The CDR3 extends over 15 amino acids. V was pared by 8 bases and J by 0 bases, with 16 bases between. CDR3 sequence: CASQQGYIMNTEAFF. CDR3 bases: TGTGCCAGCCAACAGGGTTATATAATGAACACTGAAGCTTTCTTT.

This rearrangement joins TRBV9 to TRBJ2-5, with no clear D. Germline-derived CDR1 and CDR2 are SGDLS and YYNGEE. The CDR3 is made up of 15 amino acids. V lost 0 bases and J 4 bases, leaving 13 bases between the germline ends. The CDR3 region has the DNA TGTGCCAGCAGCGTAGACGTTTCTAGTCGAGAGACCCAGTACTTC. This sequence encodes CASSVDVSSRETQYF.

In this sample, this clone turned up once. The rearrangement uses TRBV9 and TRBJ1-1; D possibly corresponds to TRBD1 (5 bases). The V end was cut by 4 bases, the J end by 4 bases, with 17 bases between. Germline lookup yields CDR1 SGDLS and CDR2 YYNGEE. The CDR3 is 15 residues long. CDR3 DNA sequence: TGTGCCAGCAGCCCACCGGGGGGTGGTAGCACTGAAGCTTTCTTT. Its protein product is CASSPPGGGSTEAFF.

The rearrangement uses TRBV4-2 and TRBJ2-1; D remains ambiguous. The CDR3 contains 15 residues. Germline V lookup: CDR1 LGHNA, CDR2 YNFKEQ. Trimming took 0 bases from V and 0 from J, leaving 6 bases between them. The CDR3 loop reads CASSQDPGSYNEQFF. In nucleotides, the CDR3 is TGTGCCAGCAGCCAAGATCCGGGCTCCTACAATGAGCAGTTCTTC.

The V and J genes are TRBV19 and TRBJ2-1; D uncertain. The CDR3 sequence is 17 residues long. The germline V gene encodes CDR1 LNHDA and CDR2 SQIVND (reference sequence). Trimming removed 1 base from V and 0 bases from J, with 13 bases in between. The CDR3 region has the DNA TGTGCCAGTAGTATAGGAAGAGTACGGAGCTCCTACAATGAGCAGTTCTTC. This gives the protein CASSIGRVRSSYNEQFF. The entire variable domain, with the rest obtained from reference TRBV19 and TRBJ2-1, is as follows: DGGITQSPKYLFRKEGQNVTLSCEQNLNHDAMYWYRQDPGQGLRLIYYSQIVNDFQKGDIAEGYSVSREKKESFPLTVTSAQKNPTAFYLCASSIGRVRSSYNEQFFGPGTRLTVL.

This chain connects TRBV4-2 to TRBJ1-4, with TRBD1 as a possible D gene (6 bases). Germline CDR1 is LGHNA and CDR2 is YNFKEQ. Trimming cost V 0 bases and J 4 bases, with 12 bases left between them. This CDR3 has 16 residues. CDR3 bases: TGTGCCAGCAGCCAAGATTACAGGGACCTTAATGAAAAACTGTTTTTT. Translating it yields CASSQDYRDLNEKLFF.

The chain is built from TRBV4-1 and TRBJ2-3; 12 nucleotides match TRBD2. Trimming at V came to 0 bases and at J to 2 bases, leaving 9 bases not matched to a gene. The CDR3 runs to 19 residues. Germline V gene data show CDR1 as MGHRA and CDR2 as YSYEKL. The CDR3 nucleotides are TGCGCCAGCAGCCAAGAGCAGCTCCCTAGCGGGGGGGCCACAGATACGCAGTATTTT. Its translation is CASSQEQLPSGGATDTQYF.

DNA of the CDR3: TGTGCCAGCAGTTTAAAACCGGGACAGGGTTATGAAAAACTGTTTTTT. Translating it yields CASSLKPGQGYEKLFF. The chain recombines TRBV6-5 with TRBJ1-4, with 9 bases lining up with TRBD1. CDR3 length equals 16 residues. With V trimmed by 4 bases and J by 6 bases, 9 bases remained unmatched. Germline V lookup: CDR1 MNHEY, CDR2 SVGAGI.

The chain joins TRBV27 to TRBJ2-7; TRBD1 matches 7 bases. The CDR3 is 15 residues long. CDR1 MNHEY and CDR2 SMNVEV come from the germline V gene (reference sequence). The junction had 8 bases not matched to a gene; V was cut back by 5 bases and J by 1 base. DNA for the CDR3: TGTGCCAGCAGTCCCAGACAGGGTCTTTCCTACGAGCAGTACTTC. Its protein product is CASSPRQGLSYEQYF.

CDR3: CASSTPLEGYGYTF. The CDR3 nucleotides are TGTGCCAGCAGCACCCCCCTAGAGGGCTATGGCTACACCTTC. This chain uses TRBV6-6 with TRBJ1-2; no clear D gene. The germline CDR1 and CDR2 sequences are MNHNY and SVGAGI (reference sequence). CDR3 length equals 14 residues. V was shortened by 6 bases and J by 4 bases, with 15 bases between the two germline ends.

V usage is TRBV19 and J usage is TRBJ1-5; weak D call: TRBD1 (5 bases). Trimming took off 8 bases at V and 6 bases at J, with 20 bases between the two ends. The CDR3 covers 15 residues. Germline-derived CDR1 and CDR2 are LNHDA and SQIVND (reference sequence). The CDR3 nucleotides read TGTGCCAGTCCTAGGGAGGGGTTGATTTTTCAGCCCCAGCATTTT. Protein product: CASPREGLIFQPQHF.

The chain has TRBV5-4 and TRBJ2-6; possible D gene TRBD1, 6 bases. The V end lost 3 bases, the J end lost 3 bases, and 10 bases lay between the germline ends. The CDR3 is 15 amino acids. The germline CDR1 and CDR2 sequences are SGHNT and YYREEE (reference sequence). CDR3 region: CASSSRTDGANVLTF. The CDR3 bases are TGTGCCAGCAGCTCAAGGACAGATGGGGCCAACGTCCTGACTTTC.

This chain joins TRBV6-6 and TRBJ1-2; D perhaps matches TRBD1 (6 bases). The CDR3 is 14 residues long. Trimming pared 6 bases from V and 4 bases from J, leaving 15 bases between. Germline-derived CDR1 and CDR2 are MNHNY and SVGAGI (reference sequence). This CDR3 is CASRSNRESYGYTF. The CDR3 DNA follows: TGTGCCAGCAGGTCAAACAGGGAGAGCTATGGCTACACCTTC.

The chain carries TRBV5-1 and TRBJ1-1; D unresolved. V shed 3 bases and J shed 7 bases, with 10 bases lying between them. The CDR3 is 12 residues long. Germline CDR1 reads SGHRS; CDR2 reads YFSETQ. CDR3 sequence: CASSSEAREAFF. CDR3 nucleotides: TGCGCCAGCAGCTCCGAAGCCCGTGAAGCTTTCTTT.

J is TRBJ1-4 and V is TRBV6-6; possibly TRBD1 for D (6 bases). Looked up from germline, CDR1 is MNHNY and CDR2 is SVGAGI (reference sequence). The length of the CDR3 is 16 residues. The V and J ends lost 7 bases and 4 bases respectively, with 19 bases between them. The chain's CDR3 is CASMQGRAVVNEKLFF. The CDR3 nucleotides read TGTGCCAGCATGCAGGGGCGCGCGGTGGTTAATGAAAAACTGTTTTTT.

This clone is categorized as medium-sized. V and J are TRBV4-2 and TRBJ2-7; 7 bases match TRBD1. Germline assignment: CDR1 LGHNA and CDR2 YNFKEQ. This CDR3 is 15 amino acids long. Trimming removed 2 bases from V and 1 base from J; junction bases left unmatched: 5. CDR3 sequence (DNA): TGTGCCAGCAGCCAATCGACAGGGTATTCCTACGAGCAGTACTTC. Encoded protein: CASSQSTGYSYEQYF.

The DNA of the CDR3 is TGTGCCAGCAGCGATGATCAGGGATTTAGCAATCAGCCCCAGCATTTT. Residues: CASSDDQGFSNQPQHF. This sequence joins TRBV2 and TRBJ1-5, with D tentatively TRBD1 (5 bases). The CDR3 covers 16 residues. The germline gives CDR1 SNHLY, CDR2 FYNNEI. With 6 bases removed from V and 0 bases from J, the gap between germline ends came to 15 bases.